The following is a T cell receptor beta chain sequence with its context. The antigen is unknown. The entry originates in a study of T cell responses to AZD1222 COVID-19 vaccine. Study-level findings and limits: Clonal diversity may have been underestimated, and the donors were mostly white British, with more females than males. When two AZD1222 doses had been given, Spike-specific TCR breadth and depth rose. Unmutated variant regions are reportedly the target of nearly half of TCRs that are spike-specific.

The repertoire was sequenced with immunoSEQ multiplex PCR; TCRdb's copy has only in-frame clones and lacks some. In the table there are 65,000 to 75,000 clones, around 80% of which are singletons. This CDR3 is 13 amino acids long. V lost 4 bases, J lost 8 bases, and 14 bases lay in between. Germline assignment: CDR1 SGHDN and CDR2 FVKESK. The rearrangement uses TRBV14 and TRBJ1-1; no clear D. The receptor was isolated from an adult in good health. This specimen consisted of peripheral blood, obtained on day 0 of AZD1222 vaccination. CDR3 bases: TGTGCCAGCAGCCGAGACACTTTTTTGGAAGCTTTCTTT. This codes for CASSRDTFLEAFF.